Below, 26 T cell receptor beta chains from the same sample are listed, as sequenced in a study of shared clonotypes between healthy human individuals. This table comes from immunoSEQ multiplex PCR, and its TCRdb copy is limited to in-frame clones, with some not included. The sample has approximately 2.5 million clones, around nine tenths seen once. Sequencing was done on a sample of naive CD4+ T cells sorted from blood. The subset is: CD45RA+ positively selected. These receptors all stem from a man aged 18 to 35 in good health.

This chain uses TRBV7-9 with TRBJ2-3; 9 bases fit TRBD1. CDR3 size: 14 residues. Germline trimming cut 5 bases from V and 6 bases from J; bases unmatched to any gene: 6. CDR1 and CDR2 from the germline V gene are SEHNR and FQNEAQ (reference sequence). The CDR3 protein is CASSKQGAGDTQYF. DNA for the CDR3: TGTGCCAGCAGCAAACAGGGGGCTGGGGATACGCAGTATTTT.

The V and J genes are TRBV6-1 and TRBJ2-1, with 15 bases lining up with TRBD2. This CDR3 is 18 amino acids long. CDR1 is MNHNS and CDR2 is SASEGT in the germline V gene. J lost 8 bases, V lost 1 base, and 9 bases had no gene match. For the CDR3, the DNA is TGTGCCAGCAGTGAAGGGGGACTAGCGGGAGGAGGATGGTATGAGCAGTTCTTC. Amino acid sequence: CASSEGGLAGGGWYEQFF.

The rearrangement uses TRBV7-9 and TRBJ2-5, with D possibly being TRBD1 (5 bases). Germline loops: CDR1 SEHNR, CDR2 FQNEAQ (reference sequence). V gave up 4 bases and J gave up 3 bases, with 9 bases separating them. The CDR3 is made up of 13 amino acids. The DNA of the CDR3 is TGTGCCAGCAGCTCCGACAGAGAAGAGACCCAGTACTTC. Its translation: CASSSDREETQYF.

CDR3 residues: CARLRGQGAEAFF. The CDR3 nucleotides read TGTGCCAGATTAAGAGGGCAGGGGGCTGAAGCTTTCTTT. The chain recombines TRBV2 with TRBJ1-1, with 7 bases aligning to TRBD1. Germline V CDR1 and CDR2: SNHLY, FYNNEI. Trimming took 9 bases from V and 6 from J; bases not matched to a gene: 10. This CDR3 is built from 13 residues.

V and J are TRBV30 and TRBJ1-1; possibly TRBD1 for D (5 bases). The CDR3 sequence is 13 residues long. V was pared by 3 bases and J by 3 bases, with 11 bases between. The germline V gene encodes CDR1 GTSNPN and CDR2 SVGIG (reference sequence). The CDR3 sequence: CAWRRGEYTEAFF. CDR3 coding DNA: TGTGCCTGGAGACGGGGGGAGTACACTGAAGCTTTCTTT.

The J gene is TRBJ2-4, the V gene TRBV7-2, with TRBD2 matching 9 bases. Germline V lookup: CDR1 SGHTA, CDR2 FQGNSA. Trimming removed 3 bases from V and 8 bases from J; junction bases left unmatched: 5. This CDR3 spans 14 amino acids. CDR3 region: CASSFGTSSDIQYF. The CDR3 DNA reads TGTGCCAGCAGCTTCGGGACTAGCTCGGACATTCAGTACTTC.

The CDR3 loop reads CASRDRTYGEQYF. DNA for the CDR3: TGTGCCAGCCGGGACAGGACGTATGGGGAGCAGTACTTC. The chain employs TRBV19 and TRBJ2-7, with 8 bases lining up with TRBD1. With 9 bases clipped from V and 7 bases from J, the junction kept 11 bases outside the gene matches. The CDR3 has 13 amino acids. The germline V gene encodes CDR1 LNHDA and CDR2 SQIVND (reference sequence).

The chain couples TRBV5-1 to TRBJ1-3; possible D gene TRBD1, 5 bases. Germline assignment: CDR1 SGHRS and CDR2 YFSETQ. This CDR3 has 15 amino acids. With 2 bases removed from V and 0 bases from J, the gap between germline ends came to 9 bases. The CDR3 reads CASSFQGDSGNTIYF. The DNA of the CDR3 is TGCGCCAGCAGCTTCCAAGGGGACTCTGGAAACACCATATATTTT.

The CDR3 protein is CASKRGTGSEKLFF. CDR3 DNA: TGCGCCAGCAAGAGGGGGACAGGGTCTGAAAAACTGTTTTTT. This chain joins TRBV10-2 and TRBJ1-4; 9 bases agree with TRBD1. Germline-derived CDR1 and CDR2 are WSHSY and SAAADI. The CDR3 is 14 residues long. V shed 7 bases and J 7 bases; nucleotides not matched to a gene: 7.

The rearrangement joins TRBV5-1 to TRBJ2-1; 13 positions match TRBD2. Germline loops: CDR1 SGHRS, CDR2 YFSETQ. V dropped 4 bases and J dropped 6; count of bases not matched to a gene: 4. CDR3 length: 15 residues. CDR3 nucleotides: TGCGCCAGCAGCGACGGACTAGCGGGAGCCAATGAGCAGTTCTTC. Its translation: CASSDGLAGANEQFF.

The CDR3, as DNA: TGTGCCAGCACCTTTGACAGGGGGACAATTTATGAGCAGTTCTTC. This translates into CASTFDRGTIYEQFF. This rearrangement joins TRBV7-6 to TRBJ2-1; the match to TRBD1 covers 9 bases. CDR1 and CDR2 (germline): SGHVS, FNYEAQ. The CDR3 is 15 amino acids. The V and J ends lost 7 bases and 8 bases, in that order; junction bases with no gene match: 12.

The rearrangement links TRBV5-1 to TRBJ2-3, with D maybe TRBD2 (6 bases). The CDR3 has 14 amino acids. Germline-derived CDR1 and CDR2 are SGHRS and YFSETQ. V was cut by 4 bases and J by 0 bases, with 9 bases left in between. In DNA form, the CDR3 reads TGCGCCAGCAGCACCGGGAGTAGCACAGATACGCAGTATTTT. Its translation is CASSTGSSTDTQYF.

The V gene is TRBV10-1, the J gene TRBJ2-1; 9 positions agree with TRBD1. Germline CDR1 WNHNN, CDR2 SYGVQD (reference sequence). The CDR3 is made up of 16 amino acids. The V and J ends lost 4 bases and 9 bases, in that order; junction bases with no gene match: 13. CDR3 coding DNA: TGCGCCAGCAGTGCCGGGACAGGGTTAAAGGGCGCTGAGCAGTTCTTC. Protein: CASSAGTGLKGAEQFF.

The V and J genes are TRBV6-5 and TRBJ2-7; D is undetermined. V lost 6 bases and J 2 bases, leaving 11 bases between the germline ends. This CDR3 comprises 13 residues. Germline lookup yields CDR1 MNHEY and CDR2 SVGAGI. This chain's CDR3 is CASRFMATYEQYF. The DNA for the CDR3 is TGTGCCAGCAGATTTATGGCCACCTACGAGCAGTACTTC.

CDR3 coding DNA: TGTGCCAGCAGTGAAGTCAATGAGCAGTTCTTC. This encodes CASSEVNEQFF. This chain links TRBV2 with TRBJ2-1; no clear D. There are 11 residues in the CDR3. V dropped 1 base and J dropped 6 bases, with 1 base sitting between them. Looked up from germline, CDR1 is SNHLY and CDR2 is FYNNEI.

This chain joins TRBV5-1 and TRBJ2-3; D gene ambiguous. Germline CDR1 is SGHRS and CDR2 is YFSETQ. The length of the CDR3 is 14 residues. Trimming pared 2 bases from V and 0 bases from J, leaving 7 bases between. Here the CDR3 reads CASSFGRSTDTQYF. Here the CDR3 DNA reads TGCGCCAGCAGCTTTGGCAGAAGCACAGATACGCAGTATTTT.

CDR3 in amino acids: CASSQFGAGVEQYF. CDR3 nucleotide sequence: TGCGCCAGCAGTCAATTTGGAGCGGGAGTCGAGCAGTACTTC. This chain links TRBV23-1 with TRBJ2-7, with 8 bases that match TRBD2. TRBV23-1 has ORF status, its function being uncertain. This CDR3 is built from 14 residues. Trimming cost V 1 base and J 6 bases; bases outside gene matches: 5.

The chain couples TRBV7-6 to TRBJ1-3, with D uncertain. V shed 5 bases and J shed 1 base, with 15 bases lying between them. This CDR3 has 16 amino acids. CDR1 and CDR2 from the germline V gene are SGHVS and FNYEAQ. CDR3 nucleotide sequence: TGTGCCAGCAGCCCTGCCTCCGCGGGGTCTGGAAACACCATATATTTT. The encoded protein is CASSPASAGSGNTIYF.

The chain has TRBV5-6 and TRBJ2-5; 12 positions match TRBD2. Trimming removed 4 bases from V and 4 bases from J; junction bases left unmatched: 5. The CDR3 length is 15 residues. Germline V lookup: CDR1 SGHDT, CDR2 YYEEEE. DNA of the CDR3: TGTGCCAGCAGCGAAATACTAGCGGGGGGAGAGACCCAGTACTTC. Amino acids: CASSEILAGGETQYF.

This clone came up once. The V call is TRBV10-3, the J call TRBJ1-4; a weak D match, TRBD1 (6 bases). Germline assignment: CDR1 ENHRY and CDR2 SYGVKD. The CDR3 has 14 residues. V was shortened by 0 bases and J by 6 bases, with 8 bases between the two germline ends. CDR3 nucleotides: TGTGCCATCAGTGAGTCGGCAGGGGATGAAAAACTGTTTTTT. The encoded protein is CAISESAGDEKLFF.

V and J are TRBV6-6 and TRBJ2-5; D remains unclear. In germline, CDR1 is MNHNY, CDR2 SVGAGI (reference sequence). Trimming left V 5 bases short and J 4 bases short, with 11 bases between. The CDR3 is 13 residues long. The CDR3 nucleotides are TGTGCCAGCAGTACCCGGGTGGGAGAGACCCAGTACTTC. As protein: CASSTRVGETQYF.

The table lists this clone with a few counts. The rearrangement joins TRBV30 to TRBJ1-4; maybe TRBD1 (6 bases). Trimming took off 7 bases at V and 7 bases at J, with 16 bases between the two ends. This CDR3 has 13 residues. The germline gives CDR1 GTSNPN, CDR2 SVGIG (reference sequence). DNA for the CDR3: TGTGCCTCTATAAGGGACAAGGGTGAAAAACTGTTTTTT. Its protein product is CASIRDKGEKLFF.

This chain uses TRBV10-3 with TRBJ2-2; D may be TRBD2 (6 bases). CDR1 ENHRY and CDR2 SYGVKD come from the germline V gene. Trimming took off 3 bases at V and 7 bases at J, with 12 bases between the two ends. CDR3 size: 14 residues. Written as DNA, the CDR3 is TGTGCCATCAGTGAAGGGGCAGCGGGCGGGGAGCTGTTTTTT. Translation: CAISEGAAGGELFF.

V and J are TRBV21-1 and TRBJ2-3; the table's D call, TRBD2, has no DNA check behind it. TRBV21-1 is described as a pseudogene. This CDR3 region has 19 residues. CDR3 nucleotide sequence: TGTGCCAGCAGCAAAGACGGCGGACTTGGGGGGAATTGCACAGATACGCAGTATTTT. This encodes CASSKDGGLGGNCTDTQYF.

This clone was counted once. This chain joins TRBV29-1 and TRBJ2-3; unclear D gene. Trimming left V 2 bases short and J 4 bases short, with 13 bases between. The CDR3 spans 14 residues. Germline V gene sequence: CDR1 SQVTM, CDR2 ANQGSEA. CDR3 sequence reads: CSVESDIRPDTQYF. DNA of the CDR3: TGCAGCGTTGAATCCGACATTAGACCAGATACGCAGTATTTT.

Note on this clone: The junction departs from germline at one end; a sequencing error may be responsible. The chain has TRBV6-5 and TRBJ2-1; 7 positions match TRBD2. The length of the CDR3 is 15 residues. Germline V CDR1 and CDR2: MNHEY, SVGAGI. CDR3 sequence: CTSSPAAGNYNEQFF. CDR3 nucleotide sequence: TGTACCAGCAGTCCAGCAGCGGGGAACTACAATGAGCAGTTCTTC.